This record covers a single T cell receptor (beta chain). V lost 5 bases and J lost 6, with 22 bases in between. Germline V gives CDR1 SGHTA, CDR2 FQGNSA. There are 16 residues in the CDR3. The entry originates in a study of blood T cell repertoires in COVID-19. Per the authors' pipeline: It was from reference gene primer amplification that nucleated cell counts were estimated. Libraries were prepared by immunoSEQ multiplex PCR; TCRdb keeps only in-frame clonotypes and omits some of them. V, J and clone size were drawn from that table, and D and trimming were deduced from the DNA. Among fewer than 120,000 clones listed, roughly 82% were seen once.

Sequencing used peripheral blood. This chain uses TRBV7-2 with TRBJ1-1; maybe TRBD1 (6 bases). The origin of this receptor is a woman in her fifties or sixties with acute or convalescent COVID-19. DNA of the CDR3: TGTGCCAGCAGCCCTCTTTGGGAGCGGGGGCGGCCTGAAGCTTTCTTT. Translating it yields CASSPLWERGRPEAFF.